This TCR beta chain was identified in a study of cytomegalovirus exposure and HLA in healthy donors. The data were produced by immunoSEQ multiplex PCR, yet TCRdb's version contains in-frame clones alone and is incomplete. The table has more than 85,000 clones, around nine tenths seen once; the top ten hold over 1.3%. The CDR3 contains 12 residues. V gave up 3 bases and J gave up 5 bases; unmatched junction bases: 1. Germline V CDR1 and CDR2: SQVTM, ANQGSEA. Separation from the roughly 690-subject first cohort characterized the roughly 110-subject validation cohort, to which the donors belonged. Whole-study findings and limits: The tendency of first-cohort TCR clusters to co-occur in the approximately 110 validation repertoires was the finding of a later analysis. The CMV antigen specificity of three CMV-associated chains was confirmed through in vitro analysis. Investigators reported fewer than 200 TCR beta chains as tied to cytomegalovirus.

Remarks on this clone: The target antigen is unknown.

The gene calls are TRBV29-1 and TRBJ2-1, with TRBD2 matching 7 bases. This clonotype was obtained from a woman aged 25 to 45 in good health and CMV-seropositive. Sequencing input: PBMCs. Here the CDR3 reads CSVEGGDNEQFF. The CDR3 coding sequence is TGCAGCGTTGAGGGGGGGGACAATGAGCAGTTCTTC.